Below, 9 T cell receptor beta chains from the same sample are listed, as sequenced in a study of T cells in Graves' hyperthyroidism and ophthalmopathy. TCR beta CDR3 regions were amplified from RNA. HTBI primers drove first-round RT-PCR of the TCR CDR3. From the multiplex PCR reads, TCRdb called clonotypes with MiXCR, one entry per CDR3 protein. The sample yields approximately 270,000 distinct CDR3 sequences, roughly 15% seen once. The sample comprised blood. The receptors were sampled from a woman in her thirties or forties with Graves' hyperthyroidism that later progressed to Graves' ophthalmopathy.

This clonotype was counted many times. The V and J genes are TRBV6-1 and TRBJ2-7; either TRBD1 or TRBD2 may supply D (5 bases each). V was pared by 5 bases and J by 4 bases, with 15 bases between. The CDR3 spans 14 residues. Germline CDR1 reads MNHNS; CDR2 reads SASEGT. This chain's CDR3 is CASSPALGTYEQYF. DNA of the CDR3: TGTGCCAGCAGTCCAGCTTTGGGGACGTACGAGCAGTACTTC.

There are a few counts of this clonotype. The chain has TRBV6-4 and TRBJ2-3, with 10 bases that match TRBD2. Germline V gene lookup returns CDR1 MRHNA and CDR2 SNTAGT. J gave up 3 bases and V 2 bases, and 2 bases lay outside the gene matches. The CDR3 is 15 residues long. The CDR3 loop is CASSDGTSATDTQYF. The CDR3 DNA follows: TGTGCCAGCAGTGACGGGACTAGCGCGACAGATACGCAGTATTTT.

This clonotype was observed many times. The chain carries TRBV24-1 and TRBJ2-3; TRBD2 matches at 11 bases. The germline V gene encodes CDR1 KGHDR and CDR2 SFDVKD. V was pared by 10 bases and J by 0 bases, with 17 bases of the junction left unmatched. The CDR3 is 19 amino acids. The chain's CDR3 is CATQGTKTSGKTSTDTQYF. CDR3 DNA: TGTGCCACACAAGGAACTAAGACTAGCGGGAAAACTAGCACAGATACGCAGTATTTT.

This clonotype was counted many times. DNA of the CDR3: TGTGCCAGCAGTTTGAGGAATTCCCTGGTGTACAAACTGTTTTTT. Its protein is CASSLRNSLVYKLFF. The chain carries TRBV28 and TRBJ1-4; no reliable D call. The CDR3 loop spans 15 amino acids. V dropped 3 bases and J dropped 11 bases, with 19 bases sitting between them. Germline assignment: CDR1 MDHEN and CDR2 SYDVKM.

This chain connects TRBV2 to TRBJ1-4, with D possibly being TRBD1 (5 bases). Germline V CDR1 and CDR2: SNHLY, FYNNEI. V lost 6 bases, J lost 4 bases, and 15 bases lay in between. The length of the CDR3 is 15 residues. The CDR3 sequence is CASRGAGTLNEKLFF. In nucleotides, the CDR3 is TGTGCCAGCAGAGGAGCCGGGACCCTTAATGAAAAACTGTTTTTT.

This clonotype was seen ten or more times. CDR3: CASSPQGRETQYF. Here the CDR3 DNA reads TGCGCCAGCAGCCCTCAGGGAAGGGAGACCCAGTACTTC. V and J are TRBV5-1 and TRBJ2-5, with a weak D call TRBD1 (5 bases). The CDR3 is 13 residues long. V dropped 4 bases and J dropped 5 bases, with 12 bases sitting between them. Germline lookup yields CDR1 SGHRS and CDR2 YFSETQ.

This clonotype was picked up many times. This rearrangement joins TRBV28 to TRBJ2-3; D call uncertain. Trimming cost V 8 bases and J 4 bases, with 13 bases left between them. The CDR3 consists of 13 residues. Per the germline V gene, CDR1 is MDHEN and CDR2 is SYDVKM. DNA for the CDR3: TGTGCCAGCGCCTCCGTTGGGTCAGATACGCAGTATTTT. Its protein product is CASASVGSDTQYF.

This clonotype was counted many times. This may be a read error, as it is one base from a much larger clone. The chain links TRBV7-8 to TRBJ2-3; TRBD2 is a possible D gene (6 bases). Germline-derived CDR1 and CDR2 are SGHVS and FQNEAQ. Trimming stripped 1 base from V and 1 base from J, with 9 bases between. This CDR3 has 15 amino acids. The CDR3 DNA reads as TGTGCCAGCAGCTTAGGGGCTAGCGGCACAGATACGCAGTATTTT. As protein: CASSLGASGTDTQYF.

V and J are TRBV7-9 and TRBJ1-5; D unresolved. With 5 bases removed from V and 11 bases from J, the gap between germline ends came to 16 bases. Per the germline V gene, CDR1 is SEHNR and CDR2 is FQNEAQ (reference sequence). This CDR3 spans 13 amino acids. The CDR3 region is CASSQTLGGAQHF. CDR3 coding DNA: TGTGCCAGCAGCCAGACCCTAGGCGGGGCCCAGCATTTT.